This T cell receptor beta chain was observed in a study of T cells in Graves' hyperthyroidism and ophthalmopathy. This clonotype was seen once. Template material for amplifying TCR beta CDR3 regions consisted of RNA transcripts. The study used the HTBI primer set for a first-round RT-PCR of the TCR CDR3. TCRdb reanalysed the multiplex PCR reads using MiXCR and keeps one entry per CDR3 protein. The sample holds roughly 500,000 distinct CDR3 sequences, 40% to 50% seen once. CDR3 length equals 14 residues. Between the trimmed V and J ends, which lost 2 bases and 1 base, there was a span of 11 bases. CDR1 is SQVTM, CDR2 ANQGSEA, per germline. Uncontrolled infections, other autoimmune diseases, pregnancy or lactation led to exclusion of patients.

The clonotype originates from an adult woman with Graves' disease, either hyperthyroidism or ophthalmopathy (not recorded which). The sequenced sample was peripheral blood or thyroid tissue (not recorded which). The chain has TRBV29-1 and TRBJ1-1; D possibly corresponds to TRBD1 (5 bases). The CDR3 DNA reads TGCAGCGTTGAACGGGACGGGAAGAACACTGAAGCTTTCTTT. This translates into CSVERDGKNTEAFF.